This entry is about one TCR beta chain. Antigen: not known. Only CD45RO-negative cells positively selected for CCR7 counted as naive CD8 cells, so terminally differentiated effector memory CD45RA+ cells were excluded. V was cut by 10 bases and J by 7 bases, with 22 bases left in between. Germline V gene lookup returns CDR1 LGHNA and CDR2 YNFKEQ. This CDR3 is built from 15 residues. The data stem from a study of shared clonotypes between healthy human individuals. Turning to the study itself: Every donor yielded three CD4 naive, three CD4 memory, two CD8 naive and one CD8 memory plate.

Study outcomes and limitations: The sole specimen, blood, was sampled, and tissue repertoires likely differ. Clonotype sharing among donors likely depends on sequencing depth.

Some 30,000 T cell genomes (about 210 ng DNA) went into each sorted-subset replicate. TCRdb's copy holds only in-frame clones and misses some; the assay was immunoSEQ multiplex PCR. This table holds roughly 2,000,000 clones, just under 95% found once. Sequenced material: naive CD8+ T cells from PBMCs. The genes are TRBV4-2 and TRBJ2-2, with D maybe TRBD2 (8 bases). The sequence came from a man aged 18 to 35 in good health. Some clones in this sample may be carry-over from other donors' samples. The DNA for the CDR3 is TGTGCCACCGGGACAGCGGGAGTACAGGACGGGGAGCTGTTTTTT. Its protein product is CATGTAGVQDGELFF.